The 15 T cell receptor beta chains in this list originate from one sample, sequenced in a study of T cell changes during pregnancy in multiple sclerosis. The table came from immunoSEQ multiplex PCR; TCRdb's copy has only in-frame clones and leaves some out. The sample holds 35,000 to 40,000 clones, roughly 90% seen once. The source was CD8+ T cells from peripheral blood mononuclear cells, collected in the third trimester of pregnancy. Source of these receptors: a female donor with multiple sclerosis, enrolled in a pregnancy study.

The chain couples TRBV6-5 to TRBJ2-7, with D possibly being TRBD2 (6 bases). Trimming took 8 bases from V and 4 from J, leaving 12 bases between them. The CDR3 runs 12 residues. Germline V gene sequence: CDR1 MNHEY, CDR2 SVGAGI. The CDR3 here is CASATSGYEQYF. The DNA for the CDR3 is TGTGCCAGCGCTACAAGCGGGTACGAGCAGTACTTC.

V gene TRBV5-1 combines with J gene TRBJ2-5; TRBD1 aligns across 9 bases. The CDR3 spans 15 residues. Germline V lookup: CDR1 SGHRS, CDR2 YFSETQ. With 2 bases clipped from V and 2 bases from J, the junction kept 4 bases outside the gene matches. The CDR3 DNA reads TGCGCCAGCAGCTTCTGGGACAGGGCACAAGAGACCCAGTACTTC. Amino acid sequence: CASSFWDRAQETQYF.

CDR3 loop: CASSLGALSYEQYF. CDR3 nucleotide sequence: TGTGCCAGCAGCTTAGGTGCTCTATCCTACGAGCAGTACTTC. This sequence joins TRBV11-2 and TRBJ2-7; D is unresolved. V was trimmed by 1 base and J by 1 base, leaving 8 bases between them. The CDR3 spans 14 residues. The germline V gene has CDR1 SGHAT and CDR2 FQNNGV.

CDR3 in amino acids: CASSPRDRDSYNEQFF. The CDR3 DNA sequence: TGTGCCAGCTCACCACGCGACAGGGACTCCTACAATGAGCAGTTCTTC. The genes are TRBV18 and TRBJ2-1, with TRBD1 matching over 7 bases. J was trimmed by 0 bases and V by 1 base; bases with no gene match: 3. There are 16 residues in the CDR3. Germline CDR1 is KGHSH and CDR2 is LQKENI. The complete variable domain, with remaining parts taken from reference TRBV18 and TRBJ2-1, reads NAGVMQNPRHLVRRRGQEARLRCSPMKGHSHVYWYRQLPEEGLKFMVYLQKENIIDESGMPKERFSAEFPKEGPSILRIQQVVRGDSAAYFCASSPRDRDSYNEQFFGPGTRLTVL.

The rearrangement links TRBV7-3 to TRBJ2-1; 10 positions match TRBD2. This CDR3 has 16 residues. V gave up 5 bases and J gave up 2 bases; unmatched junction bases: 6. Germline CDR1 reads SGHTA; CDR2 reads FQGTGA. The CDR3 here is CASSDGAGGPYNEQFF. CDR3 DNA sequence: TGTGCCAGCAGCGACGGAGCGGGAGGGCCCTACAATGAGCAGTTCTTC.

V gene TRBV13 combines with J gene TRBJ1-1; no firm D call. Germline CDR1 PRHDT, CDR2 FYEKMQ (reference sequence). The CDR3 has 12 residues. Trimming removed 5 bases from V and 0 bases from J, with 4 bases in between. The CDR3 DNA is TGTGCCAGCAGCGAGGTGAACACTGAAGCTTTCTTT. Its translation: CASSEVNTEAFF.

CDR3 nucleotides: TGTGCCAGTATACCTAGCGGAGTAGACAATGAGCAGTTCTTC. It specifies CASIPSGVDNEQFF. The chain is built from TRBV19 and TRBJ2-1; 7 positions match TRBD2. The V and J ends lost 7 bases and 5 bases, in that order; junction bases with no gene match: 8. The CDR3 consists of 14 residues. The V gene's germline CDR1 is LNHDA and CDR2 SQIVND (reference sequence).

The CDR3 coding sequence is TGTGCCAGCAGCGAGGGACTAGCGGCCTACAATGAGCAGTTCTTC. It specifies CASSEGLAAYNEQFF. The chain joins TRBV9 to TRBJ2-1; 11 bases are shared with TRBD2. In germline, CDR1 is SGDLS, CDR2 YYNGEE. V was clipped by 3 bases and J by 2 bases; unmatched bases: 1. This CDR3 contains 15 residues.

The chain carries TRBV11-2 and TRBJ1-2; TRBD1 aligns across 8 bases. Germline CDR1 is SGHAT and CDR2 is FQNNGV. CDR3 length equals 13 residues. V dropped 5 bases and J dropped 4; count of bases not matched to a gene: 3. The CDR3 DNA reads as TGTGCCAGCAGCCCTCAGGGGGCCTATGGCTACACCTTC. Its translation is CASSPQGAYGYTF. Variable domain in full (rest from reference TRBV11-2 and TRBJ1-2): EAGVAQSPRYKIIEKRQSVAFWCNPISGHATLYWYQQILGQGPKLLIQFQNNGVVDDSQLPKDRFSAERLKGVDSTLKIQPAKLEDSAVYLCASSPQGAYGYTFGSGTRLTVV.

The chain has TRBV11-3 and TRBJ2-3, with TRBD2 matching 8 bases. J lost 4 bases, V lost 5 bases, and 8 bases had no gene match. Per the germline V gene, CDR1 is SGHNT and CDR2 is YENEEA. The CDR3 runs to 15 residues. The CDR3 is CASSPAGEVADTQYF. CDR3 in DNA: TGTGCCAGCAGCCCAGCGGGAGAGGTCGCAGATACGCAGTATTTT.

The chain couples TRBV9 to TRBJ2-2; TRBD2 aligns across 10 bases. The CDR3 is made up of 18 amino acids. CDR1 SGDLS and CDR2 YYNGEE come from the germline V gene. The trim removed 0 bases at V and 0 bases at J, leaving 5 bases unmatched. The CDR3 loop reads CASSVVELAGSNTGELFF. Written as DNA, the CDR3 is TGTGCCAGCAGCGTAGTAGAACTAGCGGGATCGAACACCGGGGAGCTGTTTTTT. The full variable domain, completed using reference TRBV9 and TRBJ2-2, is DSGVTQTPKHLITATGQRVTLRCSPRSGDLSVYWYQQSLDQGLQFLIQYYNGEERAKGNILERFSAQQFPDLHSELNLSSLELGDSALYFCASSVVELAGSNTGELFFGEGSRLTVL.

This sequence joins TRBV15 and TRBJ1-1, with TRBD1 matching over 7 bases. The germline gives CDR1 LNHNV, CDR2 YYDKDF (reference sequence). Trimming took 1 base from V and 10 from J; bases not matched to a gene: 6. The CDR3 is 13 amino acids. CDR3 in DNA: TGTGCCACCAGCAGAGCCAGGGGGTCAATAGCTTTCTTT. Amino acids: CATSRARGSIAFF.

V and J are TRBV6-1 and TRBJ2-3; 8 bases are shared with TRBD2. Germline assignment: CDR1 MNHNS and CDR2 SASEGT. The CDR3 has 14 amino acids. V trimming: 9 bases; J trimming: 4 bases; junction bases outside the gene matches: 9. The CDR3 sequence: CASQETGLADTQYF. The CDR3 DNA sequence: TGTGCCAGTCAAGAAACGGGACTAGCAGATACGCAGTATTTT.

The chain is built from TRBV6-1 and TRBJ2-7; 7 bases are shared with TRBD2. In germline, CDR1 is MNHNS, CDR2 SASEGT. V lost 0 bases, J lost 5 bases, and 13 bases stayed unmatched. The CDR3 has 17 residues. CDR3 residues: CASSEALGLAALNEQYF. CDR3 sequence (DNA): TGTGCCAGCAGTGAAGCCTTAGGGCTAGCGGCCCTGAACGAGCAGTACTTC.

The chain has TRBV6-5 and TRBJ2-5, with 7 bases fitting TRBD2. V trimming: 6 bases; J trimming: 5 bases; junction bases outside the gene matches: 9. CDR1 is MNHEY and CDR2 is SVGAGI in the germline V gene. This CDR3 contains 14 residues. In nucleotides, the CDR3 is TGTGCCAGCAGACCCTGGACTAGTTGGGAGACCCAGTACTTC. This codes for CASRPWTSWETQYF.